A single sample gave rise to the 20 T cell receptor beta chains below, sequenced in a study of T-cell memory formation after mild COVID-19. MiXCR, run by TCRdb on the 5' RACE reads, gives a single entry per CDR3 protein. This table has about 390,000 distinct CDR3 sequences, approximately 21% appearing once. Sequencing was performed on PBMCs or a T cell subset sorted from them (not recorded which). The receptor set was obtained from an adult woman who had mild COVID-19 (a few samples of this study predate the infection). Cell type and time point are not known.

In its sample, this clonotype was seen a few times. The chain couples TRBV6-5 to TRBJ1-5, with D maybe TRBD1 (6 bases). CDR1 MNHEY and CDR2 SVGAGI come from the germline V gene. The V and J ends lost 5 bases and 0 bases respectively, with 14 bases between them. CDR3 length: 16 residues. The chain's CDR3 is CASSESGVYSNQPQHF. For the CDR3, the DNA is TGTGCCAGCAGTGAGTCAGGGGTCTATAGCAATCAGCCCCAGCATTTT.

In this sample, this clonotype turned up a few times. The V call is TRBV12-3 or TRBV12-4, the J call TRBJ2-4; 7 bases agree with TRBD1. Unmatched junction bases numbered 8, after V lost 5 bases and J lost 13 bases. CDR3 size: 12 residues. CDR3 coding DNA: TGTGCCAGCAGTCTAGAGGGGGCCCGGCAGTACTTC. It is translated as CASSLEGARQYF.

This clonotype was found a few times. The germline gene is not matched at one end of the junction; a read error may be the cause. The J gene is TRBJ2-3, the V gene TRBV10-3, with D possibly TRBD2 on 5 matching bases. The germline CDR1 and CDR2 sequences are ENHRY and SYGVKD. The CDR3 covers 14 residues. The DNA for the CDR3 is TGTGCCATCGGTGAGAGGCACGAGGGTGGGTTCCAGTATTTT. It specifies CAIGERHEGGFQYF.

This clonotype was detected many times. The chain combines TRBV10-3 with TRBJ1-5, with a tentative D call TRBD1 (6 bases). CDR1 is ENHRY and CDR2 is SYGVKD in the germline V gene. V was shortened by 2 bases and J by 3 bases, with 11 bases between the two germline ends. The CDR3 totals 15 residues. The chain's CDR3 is CAISEATGINQPQHF. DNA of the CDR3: TGTGCCATCAGTGAGGCGACAGGCATCAATCAGCCCCAGCATTTT.

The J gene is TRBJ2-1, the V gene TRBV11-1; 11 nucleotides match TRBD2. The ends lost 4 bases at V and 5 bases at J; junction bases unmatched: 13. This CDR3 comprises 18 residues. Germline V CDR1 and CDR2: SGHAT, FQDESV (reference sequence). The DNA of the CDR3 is TGTGCCAGCAGCTCTAAGCCCCTAGCGGGAGGTGGGAACAATGAGCAGTTCTTC. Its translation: CASSSKPLAGGGNNEQFF.

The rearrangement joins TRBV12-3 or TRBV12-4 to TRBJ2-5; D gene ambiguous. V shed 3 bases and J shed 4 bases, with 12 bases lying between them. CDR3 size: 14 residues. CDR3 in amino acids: CASSLNWARETQYF. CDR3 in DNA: TGTGCCAGCAGTTTGAACTGGGCGCGAGAGACCCAGTACTTC.

The CDR3: CASSDRGRETQYF. CDR3 DNA: TGTGCCAGCAGTGACAGGGGCCGGGAGACCCAGTACTTC. The chain couples TRBV12-3 or TRBV12-4 to TRBJ2-5; 8 nucleotides line up with TRBD1. Losses at the gene ends were 5 bases for V and 5 bases for J; bases not matched to a gene: 4. The CDR3 length is 13 residues.

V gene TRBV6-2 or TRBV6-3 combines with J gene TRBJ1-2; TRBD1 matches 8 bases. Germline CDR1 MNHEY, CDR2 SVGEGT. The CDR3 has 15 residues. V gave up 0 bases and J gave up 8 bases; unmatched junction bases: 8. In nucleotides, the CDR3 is TGTGCCAGCAGTTACTCGTCAGGGGGCGCGGGAGGCTACACCTTC. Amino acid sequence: CASSYSSGGAGGYTF.

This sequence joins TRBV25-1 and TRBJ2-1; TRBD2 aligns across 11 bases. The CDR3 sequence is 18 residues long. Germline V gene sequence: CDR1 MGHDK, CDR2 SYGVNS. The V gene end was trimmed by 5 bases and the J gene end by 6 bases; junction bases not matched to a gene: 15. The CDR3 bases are TGTGCCAGCAGTCCTCTTCGAGGTAGCGGGAGGGAGGGCAATGAGCAGTTCTTC. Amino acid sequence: CASSPLRGSGREGNEQFF.

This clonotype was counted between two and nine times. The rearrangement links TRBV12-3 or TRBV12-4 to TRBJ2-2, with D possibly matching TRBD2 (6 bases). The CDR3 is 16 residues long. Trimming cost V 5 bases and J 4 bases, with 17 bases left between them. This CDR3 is CASSPGGRIGTGELFF. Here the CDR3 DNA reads TGTGCCAGCAGTCCCGGGGGACGAATCGGCACCGGGGAGCTGTTTTTT.

The CDR3 DNA sequence: TGCGCCAGCAGCTCTAAACAGGACACTGAAGCTTTCTTT. It is translated as CASSSKQDTEAFF. The chain has TRBV5-1 and TRBJ1-1, with a tentative D call TRBD1 (5 bases). V lost 3 bases, J lost 3 bases, and 9 bases lay in between. Germline CDR1 and CDR2: SGHRS and YFSETQ. The CDR3 covers 13 residues.

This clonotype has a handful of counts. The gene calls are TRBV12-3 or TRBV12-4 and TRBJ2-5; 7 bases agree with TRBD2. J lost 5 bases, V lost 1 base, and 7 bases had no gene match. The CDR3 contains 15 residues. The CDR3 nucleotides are TGTGCCAGCAGTTTAGAATCCCAGGGAGGGGAGACCCAGTACTTC. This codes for CASSLESQGGETQYF.

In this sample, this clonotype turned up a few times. The DNA of the CDR3 is TGCAGCGCTTCTTGGACTAGCGGCACAGATACGCAGTATTTT. It encodes CSASWTSGTDTQYF. This chain connects TRBV29-1 to TRBJ2-3; 9 positions agree with TRBD2. The V and J ends lost 7 bases and 1 base, in that order; junction bases with no gene match: 6. CDR1 and CDR2 from the germline V gene are SQVTM and ANQGSEA. The CDR3 has 14 residues.

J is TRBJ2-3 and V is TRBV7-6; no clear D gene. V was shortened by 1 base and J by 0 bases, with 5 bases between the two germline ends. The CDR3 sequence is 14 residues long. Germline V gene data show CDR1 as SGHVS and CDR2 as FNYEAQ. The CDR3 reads CASSLEPSTDTQYF. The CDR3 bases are TGTGCCAGCAGCTTAGAGCCCAGCACAGATACGCAGTATTTT. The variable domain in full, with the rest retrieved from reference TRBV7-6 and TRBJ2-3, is GAGVSQSPRYKVTKRGQDVALRCDPISGHVSLYWYRQALGQGPEFLTYFNYEAQQDKSGLPNDRFSAERPEGSISTLTIQRTEQRDSAMYRCASSLEPSTDTQYFGPGTRLTVL.

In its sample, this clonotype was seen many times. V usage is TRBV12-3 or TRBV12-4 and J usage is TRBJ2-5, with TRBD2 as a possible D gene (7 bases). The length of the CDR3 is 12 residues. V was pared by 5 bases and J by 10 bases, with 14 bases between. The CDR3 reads CASSLLGGDQYF. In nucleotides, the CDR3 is TGTGCCAGCAGTCTCCTAGGGGGGGACCAGTACTTC.

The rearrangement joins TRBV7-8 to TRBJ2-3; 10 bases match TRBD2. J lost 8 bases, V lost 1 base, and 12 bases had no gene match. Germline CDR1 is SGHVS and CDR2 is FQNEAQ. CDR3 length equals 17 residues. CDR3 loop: CASSLEESGGAGGTQYF. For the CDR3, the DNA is TGTGCCAGCAGCTTAGAGGAAAGCGGGGGGGCCGGAGGTACGCAGTATTTT.

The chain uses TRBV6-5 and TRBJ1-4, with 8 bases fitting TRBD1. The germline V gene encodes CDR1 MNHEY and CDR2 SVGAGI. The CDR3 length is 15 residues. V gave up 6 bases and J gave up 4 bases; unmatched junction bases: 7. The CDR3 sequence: CASSKGTGNNEKLFF. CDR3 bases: TGTGCCAGCAGCAAGGGGACAGGAAATAATGAAAAACTGTTTTTT.

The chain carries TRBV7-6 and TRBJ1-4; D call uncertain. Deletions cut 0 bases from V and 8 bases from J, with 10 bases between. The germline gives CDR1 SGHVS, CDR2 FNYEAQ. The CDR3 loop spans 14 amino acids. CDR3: CASSLAVLGEKLFF. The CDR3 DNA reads TGTGCCAGCAGCTTAGCGGTCCTGGGGGAAAAACTGTTTTTT.

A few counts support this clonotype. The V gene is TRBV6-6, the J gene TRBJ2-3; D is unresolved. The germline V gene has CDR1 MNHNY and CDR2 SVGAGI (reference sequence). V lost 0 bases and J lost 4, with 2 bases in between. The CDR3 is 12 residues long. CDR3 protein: CASSYSSDTQYF. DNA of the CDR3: TGTGCCAGCAGTTACTCGTCAGATACGCAGTATTTT.

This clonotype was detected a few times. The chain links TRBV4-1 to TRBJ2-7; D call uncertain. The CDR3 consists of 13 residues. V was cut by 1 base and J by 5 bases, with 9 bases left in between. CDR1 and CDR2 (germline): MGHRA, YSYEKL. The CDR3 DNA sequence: TGCGCCAGCAGCCAAGGGGTCTTCGACGAGCAGTACTTC. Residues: CASSQGVFDEQYF.